The rows below give T cell receptor beta chains drawn from one sample of a study of blood T cell repertoires in COVID-19. The repertoire was sequenced with immunoSEQ multiplex PCR; TCRdb's copy has only in-frame clones and lacks some. The table shows about 200,000 clones, with around 85% occurring only once. Sequences were obtained from peripheral blood. These receptors were collected from a human donor with active or convalescent COVID-19. The donor label of this sample is uncertain. Both conserved end residues are part of each CDR3. D genes are given only for firm matches. The size field is filled for only some rows; it gives once, few, many or a size class.

TGTGCCAGTACCCCTGTGGGGGCTTATAGCAATCAGCCCCAGCATTTT	CASTPVGAYSNQPQHF	NA	NA	TRBV19	TRBJ1-5
TGTGCCAGCAGAGCCGGGACAGGCTCCCCTTCTGGAAACACCATATATTTT	CASRAGTGSPSGNTIYF	NA	TRBD1	TRBV28	TRBJ1-3
TGTGCCAGCAGCCTACAAGCGGGGGGTGGCACAGATACGCAGTATTTT	CASSLQAGGGTDTQYF	NA	TRBD2	TRBV4-2	TRBJ2-3
TGTGCCAGCAGCCGCAATACAGGGAACACTGAAGCTTTCTTT	CASSRNTGNTEAFF	once	NA	TRBV6-2/TRBV6-3	TRBJ1-1
TGTGCCAGCAGCTTAGGGGGACAGGGGAATGAAAAACTGTTTTTT	CASSLGGQGNEKLFF	NA	TRBD1	TRBV7-2	TRBJ1-4
TGTGCCAGCAGCCAGGCTAGCTACGAGCAGTACTTC	CASSQASYEQYF	NA	NA	TRBV3-1/TRBV3-2	TRBJ2-7
TGTGCCAGCAGTTTATGGACAGGACACAATCAGCCCCAGCATTTT	CASSLWTGHNQPQHF	NA	TRBD1	TRBV27	TRBJ1-5
TGTGCCAGCAGCTTAGTAGGACAGGCGTCCTCCTACGAGCAGTACTTC	CASSLVGQASSYEQYF	NA	TRBD1	TRBV7-2	TRBJ2-7
TGTGCCAGCAGTTTATGGACAGGGGGCCGAGGCTACACCTTC	CASSLWTGGRGYTF	NA	TRBD1	TRBV28	TRBJ1-2
TGTGCCAGCTCACCAAGCGGGAGGGCCGGGGAGCAGTACTTC	CASSPSGRAGEQYF	NA	TRBD2	TRBV18	TRBJ2-7
TGCGCCAGCTCCACTGGCGGGGTTAGCACCGGGGAGCTGTTTTTT	CASSTGGVSTGELFF	NA	NA	TRBV5-1	TRBJ2-2
TGTGCCAGCAGTTACTCGGACAGGGGAAAAGGGACTTCCTACGAGCAGTACTTC	CASSYSDRGKGTSYEQYF	NA	TRBD1	TRBV6-8	TRBJ2-7
TGTGCCAGCAGTGATAGCTCCGACAGTCCCTATGGCTACACCTTC	CASSDSSDSPYGYTF	NA	NA	TRBV6-1	TRBJ1-2
TGTGCCAGCAGCTTAGGAGGGCGATCCTACGAGCAGTACTTC	CASSLGGRSYEQYF	NA	NA	TRBV11-3	TRBJ2-7
TGTGCCAGTAGTTCGAGAGAGACCCAGTACTTC	CASSSRETQYF	NA	NA	TRBV19	TRBJ2-5
TGTGCCAGCAGCCTCACGAAATCATCGGGGAACACCATATATTTT	CASSLTKSSGNTIYF	NA	NA	TRBV4-2	TRBJ1-3
TGCGCCAGCAGCTCGTGGGACAGCTACGAGCAGTACTTC	CASSSWDSYEQYF	NA	TRBD1	TRBV5-1	TRBJ2-7
TGTGCCAGCAGTGGACAAGGTGATGGGGGCTACACCTTC	CASSGQGDGGYTF	NA	NA	TRBV2	TRBJ1-2
TGTGCCAGCAGTTTCAGGGGGCTAGACAATGAGCAGTTCTTC	CASSFRGLDNEQFF	NA	TRBD1	TRBV28	TRBJ2-1
TGTGCCAGCAGCTTAGGAGGGTGGTATGGCTACACCTTC	CASSLGGWYGYTF	NA	NA	TRBV11-2	TRBJ1-2
TGTGCCAGCAGCTCTCCACCTCAGCGGGAGGGCCAGGAGCAGTACTTC	CASSSPPQREGQEQYF	NA	TRBD2	TRBV7-9	TRBJ2-7
TGTGCCAGCAGTTGGGGAAACGCGGGCGGAGAGACCCAGTACTTC	CASSWGNAGGETQYF	NA	NA	TRBV5-4	TRBJ2-5
TGTGCCAGCAGCCCCGGGACTAGCACGAATCAGTATTTT	CASSPGTSTNQYF	NA	TRBD2	TRBV7-3	TRBJ2-3
TGTGCCAGCAGCTTACAGGGGGCGTATACTGAAGCTTTCTTT	CASSLQGAYTEAFF	NA	TRBD1	TRBV7-9	TRBJ1-1
TGTGCCAGCAGCTTATATACAGGGGTCGAGAACACCGGGGAGCTGTTTTTT	CASSLYTGVENTGELFF	NA	TRBD1	TRBV7-2	TRBJ2-2
TGTGCCAGCAGCTCTTCACCCGCGACACTAGAACAAGAGACCCAGTACTTC	CASSSSPATLEQETQYF	NA	NA	TRBV5-5	TRBJ2-5
TGTGCCGGCTCCTGGGGGCTAGCGGGAGACAATGAGCAGTTCTTC	CAGSWGLAGDNEQFF	once	TRBD2	TRBV6-6	TRBJ2-1
TGTGCCAGCAGCCTTAGCGGGGGGACCTCCTACAATGAGCAGTTCTTC	CASSLSGGTSYNEQFF	once	TRBD2	TRBV7-3	TRBJ2-1
TGCAGCGTTGGGGGGGTTAGCACTGAAGCTTTCTTT	CSVGGVSTEAFF	NA	NA	TRBV29-1	TRBJ1-1
TGTGCCAGCTCACCTACAGCGGGAGGACTCTCTGGGGCCAACGTCCTGACTTTC	CASSPTAGGLSGANVLTF	NA	TRBD2	TRBV18	TRBJ2-6
TGCGCCAGCAGCTTGGAGACATTCAATGAAAAACTGTTTTTT	CASSLETFNEKLFF	NA	NA	TRBV5-1	TRBJ1-4
TGTGCCAGCAGCCCATTTGACGGGGGATTCGACTATGGCTACACCTTC	CASSPFDGGFDYGYTF	once	NA	TRBV5-8	TRBJ1-2